This paragraph reports one TCR beta chain. Its antigen is unidentified. The sample is drawn from a study of T cells after yellow fever vaccination. Study-wide points: Boosting was followed by the reappearance of most primary-vaccination clones (just under 97% CD4, around 91% CD8).

The ends were cut back, 6 bases at V and 1 base at J, with 4 bases in the middle. The germline V gene has CDR1 MNHEY and CDR2 SMNVEV (reference sequence). This CDR3 region has 12 residues. In TCRdb, the 5' RACE reads were re-called with MiXCR into one record per CDR3 protein. The repertoire holds roughly 320,000 distinct CDR3 sequences, around 11% seen once, with about 3% in the top ten. Sequencing was performed on CD4+ T cells sorted from PBMCs, taken 45 days after the yellow fever booster vaccination. This clonotype was obtained from a man between 18 and 29 years old who received the YFV17D yellow fever vaccine. This rearrangement joins TRBV27 to TRBJ1-3; D uncertain. The CDR3 nucleotides read TGTGCCAGCAGAGGATCTGGAAACACCATATATTTT. Amino acids: CASRGSGNTIYF.